Listed here is a single TCR beta chain. Its specificity is unknown. Sequencing was performed with immunoSEQ multiplex PCR; in TCRdb, only in-frame clones are kept and a portion is missing. The data show 75,000 to 80,000 clones, about 89% seen once. Germline loops: CDR1 SGHRS, CDR2 YFSETQ. This CDR3 has 15 amino acids. V shed 4 bases and J 4 bases; nucleotides not matched to a gene: 10. This sample stems from a study of OX40 agonist ivuxolimab in advanced cancers. Whole-study context: An agonistic human IgG2 monoclonal antibody against OX40 (CD134) was given. Having had anti-PD-1, anti-PD-L1 or anti-CTLA-4 therapy before was allowed, and around 39% had some. The study's findings and limits: Which antigen the expanded peripheral T cells recognized is unknown.

Autoimmune disease history or systemic immunosuppression was exclusionary. The clonotype originates from an adult with an advanced solid tumor such as melanoma, head and neck, liver or kidney cancer. Specimen: CD4+ or CD8+ T cells sorted from blood, collected in a trial of the OX40 agonist ivuxolimab. The V gene is TRBV5-1, the J gene TRBJ1-2; 7 bases are shared with TRBD1. The CDR3 nucleotides are TGCGCCAGCAGCCCGACGACAGGGCTCGCCTATGGCTACACCTTC. Residues: CASSPTTGLAYGYTF.